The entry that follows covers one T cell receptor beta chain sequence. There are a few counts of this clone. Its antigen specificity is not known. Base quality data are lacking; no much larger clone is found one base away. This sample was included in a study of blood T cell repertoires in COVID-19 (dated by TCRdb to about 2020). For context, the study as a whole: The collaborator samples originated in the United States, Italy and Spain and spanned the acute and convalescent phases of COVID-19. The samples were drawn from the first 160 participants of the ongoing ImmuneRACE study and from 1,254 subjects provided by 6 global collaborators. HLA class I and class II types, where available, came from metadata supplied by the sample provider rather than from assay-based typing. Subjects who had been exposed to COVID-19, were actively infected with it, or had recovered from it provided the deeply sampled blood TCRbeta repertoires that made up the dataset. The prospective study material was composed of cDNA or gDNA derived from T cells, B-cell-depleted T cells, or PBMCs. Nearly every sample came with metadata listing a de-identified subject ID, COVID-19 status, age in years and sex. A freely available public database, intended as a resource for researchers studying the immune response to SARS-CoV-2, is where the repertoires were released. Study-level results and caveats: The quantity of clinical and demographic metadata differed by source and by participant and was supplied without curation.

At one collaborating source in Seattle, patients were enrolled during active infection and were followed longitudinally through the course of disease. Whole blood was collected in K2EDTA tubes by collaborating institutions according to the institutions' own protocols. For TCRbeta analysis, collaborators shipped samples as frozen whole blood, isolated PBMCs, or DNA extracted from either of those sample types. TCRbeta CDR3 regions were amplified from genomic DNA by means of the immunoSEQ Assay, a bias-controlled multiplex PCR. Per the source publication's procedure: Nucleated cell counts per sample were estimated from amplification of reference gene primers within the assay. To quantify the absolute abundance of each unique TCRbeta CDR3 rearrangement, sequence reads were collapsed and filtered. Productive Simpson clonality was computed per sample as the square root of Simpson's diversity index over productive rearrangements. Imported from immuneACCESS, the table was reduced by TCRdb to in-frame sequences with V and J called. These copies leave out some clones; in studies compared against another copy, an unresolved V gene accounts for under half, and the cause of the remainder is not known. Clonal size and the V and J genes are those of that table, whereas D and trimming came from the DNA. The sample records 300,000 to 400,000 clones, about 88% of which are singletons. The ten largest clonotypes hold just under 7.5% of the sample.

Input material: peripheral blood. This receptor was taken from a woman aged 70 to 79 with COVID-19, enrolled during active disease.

The nucleotides read TGTGCCAGCAAGTTTAGGAGGGGGCTTGGTCAGCCCCAGCATTTT. Protein translation: CASKFRRGLGQPQHF. The rearrangement joined TRBV28 to TRBJ1-5, and 7 junction bases match TRBD1. V ends up 7 bases short and J 6 bases short, with an unmatched junction base count of 12. The germline V gene gives CDR1 as MDHEN and CDR2 as SYDVKM. Including cysteine and phenylalanine, the CDR3 has 15 amino acids. CDR3 DNA is the only sequence kept; it has 45 bases, read in frame from the first base. Reference TRBV28 and TRBJ1-5 proteins supply the regions before and after the CDR3; the full variable domain is: DVKVTQSSRYLVKRTGEKVFLECVQDMDHENMFWYRQDPGLGLRLIYFSYDVKMKEKGDIPEGYSVSREKKERFSLILESASTNQTSMYLCASKFRRGLGQPQHFGDGTRLSIL.